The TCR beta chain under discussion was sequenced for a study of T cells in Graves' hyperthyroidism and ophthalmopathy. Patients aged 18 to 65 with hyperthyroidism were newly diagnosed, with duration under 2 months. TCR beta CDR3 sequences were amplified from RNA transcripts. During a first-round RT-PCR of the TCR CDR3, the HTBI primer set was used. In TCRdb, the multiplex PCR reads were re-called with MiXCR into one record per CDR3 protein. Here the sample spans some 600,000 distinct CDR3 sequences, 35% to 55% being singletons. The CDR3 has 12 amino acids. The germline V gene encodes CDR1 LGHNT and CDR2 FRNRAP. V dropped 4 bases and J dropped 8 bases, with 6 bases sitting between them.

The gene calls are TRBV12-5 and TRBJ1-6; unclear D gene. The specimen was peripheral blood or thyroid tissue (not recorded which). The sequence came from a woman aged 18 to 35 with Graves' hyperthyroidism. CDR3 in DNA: TGTGCTAGTGGTTCCCGGGATTCACCCCTCCACTTT. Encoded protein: CASGSRDSPLHF. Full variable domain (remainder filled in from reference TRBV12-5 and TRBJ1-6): DARVTQTPRHKVTEMGQEVTMRCQPILGHNTVFWYRQTMMQGLELLAYFRNRAPLDDSGMPKDRFSAEMPDATLATLKIQPSEPRDSAVYFCASGSRDSPLHFGNGTRLTVT.